The sample holds a few counts of the clone carrying this TCR beta chain. The antigen is not known. With autoimmune disease history or systemic immunosuppression, patients were excluded. These data come from a study of OX40 agonist ivuxolimab in advanced cancers. Across the whole study: The study enrolled dose-escalation patients with hepatocellular carcinoma, melanoma, renal cell or head and neck cancer. Study conclusions and caveats: The specificity for antigen of the expanded peripheral T cells was not determined.

Profiling relied on immunoSEQ multiplex PCR, and the TCRdb table lists in-frame clones only, not all of them. The table has some 78,000 clones, more than 75% seen once. Trimming took 5 bases from V and 5 from J; bases not matched to a gene: 2. CDR3 size: 14 residues. Germline CDR1 SGHTA, CDR2 FQGNSA. This TCR came from an adult with an advanced solid tumor such as melanoma, head and neck, liver or kidney cancer. Specimen: CD4+ or CD8+ T cells sorted from blood, collected in a trial of the OX40 agonist ivuxolimab. This sequence joins TRBV7-2 and TRBJ2-5, with 13 nucleotides matching TRBD2. CDR3 protein: CASSVTSGGETQYF. The CDR3 nucleotides are TGTGCCAGCAGCGTGACTAGCGGGGGGGAGACCCAGTACTTC.